A single sample gave rise to the 13 T cell receptor beta chains below, sequenced in a study of blood T cell repertoires in COVID-19. Assay: immunoSEQ multiplex PCR; the TCRdb copy retains only in-frame clones and omits some. The sample holds 300,000 or so clones, around 90% seen once. Input material: peripheral blood. The receptor set was obtained from a man aged 65 to 79 with acute or convalescent COVID-19.

This clone has just one count. The rearrangement joins TRBV9 to TRBJ1-6; TRBD1 is a possible D gene (6 bases). The length of the CDR3 is 16 residues. V lost 2 bases and J lost 3, with 12 bases in between. CDR1 and CDR2 from the germline V gene are SGDLS and YYNGEE. The CDR3 bases are TGTGCCAGCAGCGTGAATTGGGACATCTATAATTCACCCCTCCACTTT. It is translated as CASSVNWDIYNSPLHF.

In this sample, this clone turned up many times. The V call is TRBV28, the J call TRBJ2-7; 14 bases are shared with TRBD2. V was pared by 4 bases and J by 7 bases, with 9 bases of the junction left unmatched. This CDR3 comprises 16 residues. Looked up from germline, CDR1 is MDHEN and CDR2 is SYDVKM. In DNA, the CDR3 is TGTGCCAGCAGTTCTACCGGGACTAGCGGGAGTCGGGAGCAGTACTTC. It yields the protein CASSSTGTSGSREQYF.

The J gene is TRBJ2-1, the V gene TRBV6-5; TRBD2 matches 9 bases. Germline loops: CDR1 MNHEY, CDR2 SVGAGI. This CDR3 is 15 amino acids long. J gave up 8 bases and V 1 base, and 6 bases lay outside the gene matches. CDR3 in DNA: TGTGCCAGCAGTTACTTTTCTAGCGGGATCGATGAGCAGTTCTTC. Translated, it gives CASSYFSSGIDEQFF.

J is TRBJ1-3 and V is TRBV19; TRBD1 might be the D (6 bases). Germline CDR1 LNHDA, CDR2 SQIVND (reference sequence). The CDR3 has 20 amino acids. Trimming left V 1 base short and J 7 bases short, with 29 bases between. The CDR3 is CASSIATWPGHTPRGNTIYF. The CDR3 bases are TGTGCCAGTAGTATAGCTACGTGGCCGGGACACACTCCGCGCGGCAACACCATATATTTT.

This chain links TRBV5-1 with TRBJ2-2; D is uncertain. Between the trimmed V and J ends, which lost 5 bases and 0 bases, there was a span of 8 bases. CDR1 and CDR2 from the germline V gene are SGHRS and YFSETQ. This CDR3 is built from 14 residues. The CDR3 nucleotides are TGCGCCAGCAGGATAGAATCGAACACCGGGGAGCTGTTTTTT. It codes for CASRIESNTGELFF.

The chain links TRBV5-5 to TRBJ1-1, with D uncertain. This CDR3 contains 13 residues. The germline CDR1 and CDR2 sequences are SGHKS and YYEKEE (reference sequence). Trimming stripped 4 bases from V and 4 bases from J, with 11 bases between. DNA of the CDR3: TGTGCCAGCAGCCCGAGGGTGGGCACTGAAGCTTTCTTT. Translation gives CASSPRVGTEAFF.

This chain joins TRBV3-1 (or the pseudogene TRBV3-2) and TRBJ2-1; no definite D call. CDR3 length equals 17 residues. Trimming took 1 base from V and 2 from J, leaving 15 bases between them. CDR1 and CDR2 (germline): LGHDT, YNNKEL (reference sequence). For the CDR3, the DNA is TGTGCCAGCAGCCAAGGCTGGCGTACTACCGCCTACAATGAGCAGTTCTTC. The encoded protein is CASSQGWRTTAYNEQFF.

J is TRBJ1-5 and V is TRBV19, with 8 bases identical to TRBD1. CDR3 size: 14 residues. CDR1 LNHDA and CDR2 SQIVND come from the germline V gene (reference sequence). V trimming: 6 bases; J trimming: 6 bases; junction bases outside the gene matches: 7. Written as DNA, the CDR3 is TGTGCCAGTAGGGTGGGGACAGGAGGTCAGCCCCAGCATTTT. Translation: CASRVGTGGQPQHF.

The genes are TRBV6-2 or TRBV6-3 and TRBJ2-3, with 12 nucleotides matching TRBD2. Looked up from germline, CDR1 is MNHEY and CDR2 is SVGEGT. With V trimmed by 4 bases and J by 4 bases, 6 bases remained unmatched. This CDR3 is built from 16 residues. The CDR3, as DNA: TGTGCCAGCAGTTTCCTAGCGGGGGGGCTGCCAGATACGCAGTATTTT. As protein: CASSFLAGGLPDTQYF.

This clone occurred once. The chain carries TRBV5-1 and TRBJ1-4; TRBD1 aligns across 8 bases. The CDR3 runs to 15 residues. Germline V CDR1 and CDR2: SGHRS, YFSETQ. The J segment lost 8 bases and the V segment lost 4 bases, leaving 10 bases of the junction unmatched. The CDR3 loop reads CASSDGQGYSEKLFF. CDR3 bases: TGCGCCAGCAGCGATGGACAGGGTTACAGCGAAAAACTGTTTTTT.

The gene calls are TRBV11-2 and TRBJ1-6; no clear D gene. Per germline, CDR1 SGHAT and CDR2 FQNNGV. The CDR3 contains 17 residues. V was pared by 3 bases and J by 4 bases, with 16 bases between. CDR3 bases: TGTGCCAGCAGCTTTATCGCGGCTGCTCTTTATAATTCACCCCTCCACTTT. Protein sequence: CASSFIAAALYNSPLHF.

In this sample, this clone turned up once. The V gene is TRBV3-1 (or the pseudogene TRBV3-2), the J gene TRBJ1-1, with D unclear. CDR1 and CDR2 (germline): LGHDT, YNNKEL (reference sequence). This CDR3 region has 15 residues. V lost 8 bases and J 0 bases, leaving 16 bases between the germline ends. This chain's CDR3 is CASGAQPALNTEAFF. Written as DNA, the CDR3 is TGTGCCAGCGGAGCCCAGCCGGCCCTGAACACTGAAGCTTTCTTT.

The rearrangement uses TRBV7-2 and TRBJ1-5, with 8 bases identical to TRBD1. The length of the CDR3 is 14 residues. V shed 5 bases and J 7 bases; nucleotides not matched to a gene: 7. Germline lookup yields CDR1 SGHTA and CDR2 FQGNSA. The CDR3 DNA is TGTGCCAGCAGCAACCAGGGGGCAGGGCAGCCCCAGCATTTT. Its protein product is CASSNQGAGQPQHF.